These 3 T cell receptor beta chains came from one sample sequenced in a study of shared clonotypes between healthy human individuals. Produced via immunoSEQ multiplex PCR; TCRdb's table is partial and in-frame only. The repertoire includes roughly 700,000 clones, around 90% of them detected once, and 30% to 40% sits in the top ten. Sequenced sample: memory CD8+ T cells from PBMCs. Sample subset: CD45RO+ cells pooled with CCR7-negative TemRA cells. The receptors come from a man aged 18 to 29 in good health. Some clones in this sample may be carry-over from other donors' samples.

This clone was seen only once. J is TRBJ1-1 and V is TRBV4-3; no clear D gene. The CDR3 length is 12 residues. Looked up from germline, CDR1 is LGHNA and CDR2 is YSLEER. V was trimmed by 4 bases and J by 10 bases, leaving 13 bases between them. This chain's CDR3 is CASSPRSGIAFF. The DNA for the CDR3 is TGCGCCAGCAGCCCCCGGAGCGGGATAGCTTTCTTT.

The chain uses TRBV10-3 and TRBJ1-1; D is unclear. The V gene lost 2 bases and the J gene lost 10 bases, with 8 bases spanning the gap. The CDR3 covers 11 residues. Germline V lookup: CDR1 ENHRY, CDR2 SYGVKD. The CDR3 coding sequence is TGTGCCATCAGTGAGGGGTCTAGAGCTTTCTTT. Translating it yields CAISEGSRAFF.

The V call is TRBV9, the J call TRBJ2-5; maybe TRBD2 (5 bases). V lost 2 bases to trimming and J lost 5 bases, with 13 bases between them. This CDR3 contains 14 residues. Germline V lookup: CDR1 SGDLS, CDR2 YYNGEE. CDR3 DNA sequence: TGTGCCAGCAGCGTCGCGGGCCCTGGGGAGACCCAGTACTTC. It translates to CASSVAGPGETQYF.